A selection of T cell receptor beta chains follows, all from one sample in a study of cytomegalovirus exposure and HLA in healthy donors. TCRdb's copy holds only in-frame clones and misses some; the assay was immunoSEQ multiplex PCR. The data show around 170,000 clones, approximately 80% seen once. Sequencing was performed on PBMCs. The receptors were gathered from a girl between 5 and 17 years old in good health and CMV-seropositive. Each CDR3 is given with its conserved first and last residue. D genes are given only for firm matches. Rows give clone size only sometimes, using once, few, many, or a class for an expanded clone.

v_call	d_call	clone_size	j_call	cdr3_nt	cdr3_aa
TRBV9	.	.	TRBJ1-2	TGTGCCAGCAGCGTAGTCTGGCTTGTTGGGCATCCTTATGGCTACACCTTC	CASSVVWLVGHPYGYTF
TRBV7-9	.	few	TRBJ2-5	TGTGCCAGGGGTCCTCTGGCGGCAGAAGAGACCCAGTACTTC	CARGPLAAEETQYF
TRBV6-4	.	.	TRBJ2-1	TGTGCCAGCAGTGACTCTACGGGAGTAGGAGAGCAGTTCTTC	CASSDSTGVGEQFF
TRBV14	.	once	TRBJ1-3	TGTGCCAGCAGCCAAGTCGGGTCCAGAAGCTCTGGAAACACCATATATTTT	CASSQVGSRSSGNTIYF
TRBV4-1	.	once	TRBJ1-2	TGCGCCAGCAGTCGAACTACGGATGATGGCTACACCTTC	CASSRTTDDGYTF
TRBV4-3	TRBD2	.	TRBJ2-1	TGCGCCAGCAGCCCAAGTCGGGCTAGCGGGAGTCTTAACGAGCAGTTCTTC	CASSPSRASGSLNEQFF
TRBV28	.	.	TRBJ2-1	TGTGCCAGCAGCTCTCTCGTGTCCCAGGTCAATGAGCAGTTCTTC	CASSSLVSQVNEQFF
TRBV29-1	TRBD1	.	TRBJ2-5	TGCAGCGTGGACGGGACAGCGACTCAAGAGACCCAGTACTTC	CSVDGTATQETQYF
TRBV27	.	.	TRBJ2-7	TGTGCCAGCAGTTTAGGGCCCAGCTACGAGCAGTACTTC	CASSLGPSYEQYF
TRBV11-3	.	.	TRBJ2-1	TGTGCCAGCAGCATTAGTAAGAATGAGCAGTTCTTC	CASSISKNEQFF
TRBV6-1	TRBD1	.	TRBJ1-2	TGTGCCAGCAGTATAAGTTGGGACAGCCTCTATGGCTACACCTTC	CASSISWDSLYGYTF
TRBV7-2	.	.	TRBJ1-5	TGTGCCAGCAGCGGCGGGGGGGTGCCCTGGTCCGGTCAGCCCCAGCATTTT	CASSGGGVPWSGQPQHF
TRBV6-4	.	.	TRBJ2-1	TGTGCCAGAACAGCCTCCTACAATGAGCAGTTCTTC	CARTASYNEQFF
TRBV6-5	.	once	TRBJ2-1	TGTGCCAGCAGGGCCGGGGGAGTCCTCAATGAGCAGTTCTTC	CASRAGGVLNEQFF
TRBV29-1	.	once	TRBJ2-7	TGCAGCGTTGAAGGGGGGCAGGGTAGAGGCGAGCAGTACTTC	CSVEGGQGRGEQYF
TRBV6-6	TRBD1	.	TRBJ2-5	TGTGCCAGCAGAACCGGACAGGGGCATGAGACCCAGTACTTC	CASRTGQGHETQYF
TRBV19	TRBD1	.	TRBJ1-5	TGTGCCAGTGGGACAGGGGGCGGCAATCAGCCCCAGCATTTT	CASGTGGGNQPQHF
TRBV6-1	TRBD1	few	TRBJ2-1	TGTGCCAGCAGTGAGAGACCGGGACAGGGAAGGAATGAGCAGTTCTTC	CASSERPGQGRNEQFF
TRBV2	.	.	TRBJ1-1	TGTGCCAGCAGGAGCTCCAGGGGATCCACTGAAGCTTTCTTT	CASRSSRGSTEAFF
TRBV30	.	.	TRBJ2-7	TGTGCCTGGAGTCGACTCACCTCCTACGAGCAGTACTTC	CAWSRLTSYEQYF
TRBV2	.	.	TRBJ2-5	TGTGCCTCAGGGCGCTTCCAAGAGACCCAGTACTTC	CASGRFQETQYF
TRBV12-5	TRBD2	.	TRBJ2-7	TGTGCTAGTGGTTTGGGCCGGAGACCATTAGCGGGAGGGCCCTACGAGCAGTACTTC	CASGLGRRPLAGGPYEQYF
TRBV5-1	.	.	TRBJ2-7	TGCGCCAGCAGCTTGGCCGCGAACGAGCAGTACTTC	CASSLAANEQYF
TRBV19	TRBD2	.	TRBJ2-2	TGTGCCAGTAGATATTTCGCGGGAGTGGGTACCGGGGAGCTGTTTTTT	CASRYFAGVGTGELFF
TRBV10-1	.	.	TRBJ2-7	TGCGCCAGCAGTGAATATACAGGGTCTCCAACCTACGAGCAGTACTTC	CASSEYTGSPTYEQYF
TRBV5-1	TRBD2	.	TRBJ2-5	TGCGCCAGCAGCTCGGGGACTAGCGGGTTCCAAGAGACCCAGTACTTC	CASSSGTSGFQETQYF
TRBV5-5	.	.	TRBJ1-2	TGTGCCAGCAGCTCACAACTAAGGGGAAACTATGGCTACACCTTC	CASSSQLRGNYGYTF
TRBV5-5	.	once	TRBJ1-4	TGTGCCAGCAGCGGGGTGGACACGCTTAATGAAAAACTGTTTTTT	CASSGVDTLNEKLFF
TRBV20-1	.	.	TRBJ2-3	TGCAGTGCTAGGACAGAAGATACGCAGTATTTT	CSARTEDTQYF
TRBV6-9	TRBD1	.	TRBJ2-1	TGTGCCAGCAGGGCAGGGGGATCTCATGAGCAGTTCTTC	CASRAGGSHEQFF
TRBV21-1	.	few	TRBJ1-5	TGTGCCAGCAATGGCCAGTCCGGGAAACAGCCCCAGCATTTT	CASNGQSGKQPQHF
TRBV11-2	TRBD1	few	TRBJ2-7	TGTGCCAGCAGCCCAGGACAGGAATCCTACGAGCAGTACTTC	CASSPGQESYEQYF
TRBV9	TRBD2	.	TRBJ2-2	TGTGCCAGCAGCGTAGCTGCTAGCGGGAACACCGGGGAGCTGTTTTTT	CASSVAASGNTGELFF
TRBV5-1	.	.	TRBJ1-1	TGCGCCTCCACCGCCGGGGGTTACATGAACACTGAAGCTTTCTTT	CASTAGGYMNTEAFF
TRBV25-1	TRBD1	once	TRBJ1-5	TGTGCCAGCAGTGGGGGGACAGGCGGAAACAATCAGCCCCAGCATTTT	CASSGGTGGNNQPQHF
TRBV7-9	.	.	TRBJ2-1	TGTGCCAGCAGCCAGGGAATGGAGGAGCAGTTCTTC	CASSQGMEEQFF
TRBV2	TRBD2	.	TRBJ2-3	TGTGCCAGCAGTGGATTAGCGGGAGGTGGAGGCAGCACAGATACGCAGTATTTT	CASSGLAGGGGSTDTQYF
TRBV19	.	.	TRBJ2-7	TGTGCCAGTAGTACGATGACAACGACTATCACCTACGAGCAGTACTTC	CASSTMTTTITYEQYF
TRBV11-2	.	.	TRBJ1-1	TGTGCCAGCAGCTTGTTCGGGGGCACTGAAGCTTTCTTT	CASSLFGGTEAFF
TRBV25-1	TRBD1	.	TRBJ1-2	TGTGCCAGCAGTGGACCCCCCGGGACAGGGTCTGGCTACACCTTC	CASSGPPGTGSGYTF
TRBV10-3	TRBD2	.	TRBJ2-7	TGTGCCATCAGTGAATTCGTCGGCGGGAGGACGACCTACGAGCAGTACTTC	CAISEFVGGRTTYEQYF
TRBV6-5	TRBD2	.	TRBJ2-5	TGTGCCAGCAACCATAGAGCGGGAGCCATTGAGACCCAGTACTTC	CASNHRAGAIETQYF
TRBV30	.	.	TRBJ1-2	TGTGCCTGGAGAGGGGCGTACTATGGCTACACCTTC	CAWRGAYYGYTF
TRBV5-1	.	.	TRBJ1-5	TGCGCCAGCAGTATAGACAGAGATCAGCCCCAGCATTTT	CASSIDRDQPQHF
TRBV5-1	.	.	TRBJ2-3	TGCGCCAGCAGCTTGTTGGCTAGTGTATCAGATACGCAGTATTTT	CASSLLASVSDTQYF
TRBV6-1	.	.	TRBJ2-3	TGTGCCAGCAGCGTTGTTAGCACAGATACGCAGTATTTT	CASSVVSTDTQYF
TRBV27	TRBD2	once	TRBJ2-1	TGTGCCAGCAGTTTTTCTAGCGGGAGTGATGAGCAGTTCTTC	CASSFSSGSDEQFF
TRBV13	TRBD2	.	TRBJ2-1	TGTGCCAGCAGCTTAGGTTGGATTCTAGCGGGAGGATACAATGAGCAGTTCTTC	CASSLGWILAGGYNEQFF
TRBV6-7	.	few	TRBJ1-5	TGTGCCAGCAGAACAGAATATAGCAATCAGCCCCAGCATTTT	CASRTEYSNQPQHF
TRBV5-6	.	.	TRBJ1-5	TGTGCCAGCAGCTTGTTTGGGGGGAATCAGCCCCAGCATTTT	CASSLFGGNQPQHF
TRBV4-3	TRBD2	.	TRBJ2-3	TGCGCCAGCAGCCAAGATCCTAGCGGGGGAAGCACAGATACGCAGTATTTT	CASSQDPSGGSTDTQYF
TRBV7-8	TRBD2	.	TRBJ2-1	TGTGCCAGCAGCCTGGGACTAGCGGGAGTAATCATGACCAATGAGCAGTTCTTC	CASSLGLAGVIMTNEQFF
TRBV6-6	TRBD2	once	TRBJ2-2	TGTGCCAGCAGTTACGTGCGGGAGGGTGCCGGGGAGCTGTTTTTT	CASSYVREGAGELFF
TRBV27	.	.	TRBJ1-2	TGTGCCAGCAGACCCTTCGGAGGACCAAACTATGGCTACACCTTC	CASRPFGGPNYGYTF